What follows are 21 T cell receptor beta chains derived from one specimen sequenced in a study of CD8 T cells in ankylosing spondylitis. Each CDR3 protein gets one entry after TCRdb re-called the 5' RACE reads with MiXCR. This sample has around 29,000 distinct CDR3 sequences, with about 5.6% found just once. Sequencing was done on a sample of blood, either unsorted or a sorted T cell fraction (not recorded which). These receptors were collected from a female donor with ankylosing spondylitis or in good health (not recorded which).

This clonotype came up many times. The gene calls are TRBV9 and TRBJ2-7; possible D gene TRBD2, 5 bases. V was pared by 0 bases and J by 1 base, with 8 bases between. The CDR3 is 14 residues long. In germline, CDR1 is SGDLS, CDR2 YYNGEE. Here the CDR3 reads CASSVGSGSYEQYF. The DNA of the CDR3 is TGTGCCAGCAGCGTAGGGAGCGGATCCTACGAGCAGTACTTC.

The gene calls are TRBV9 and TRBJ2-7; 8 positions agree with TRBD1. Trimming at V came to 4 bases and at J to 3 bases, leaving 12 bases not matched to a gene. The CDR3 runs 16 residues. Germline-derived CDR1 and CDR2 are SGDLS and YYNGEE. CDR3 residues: CASSPRSGGRGYEQYF. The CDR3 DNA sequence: TGTGCCAGCAGCCCCCGGTCAGGGGGCAGGGGCTACGAGCAGTACTTC.

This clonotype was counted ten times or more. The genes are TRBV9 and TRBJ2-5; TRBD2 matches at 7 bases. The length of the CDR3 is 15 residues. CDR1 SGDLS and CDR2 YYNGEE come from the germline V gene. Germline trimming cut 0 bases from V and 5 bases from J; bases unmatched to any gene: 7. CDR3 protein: CASSVVAGARETQYF. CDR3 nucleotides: TGTGCCAGCAGCGTAGTCGCGGGAGCCCGGGAGACCCAGTACTTC.

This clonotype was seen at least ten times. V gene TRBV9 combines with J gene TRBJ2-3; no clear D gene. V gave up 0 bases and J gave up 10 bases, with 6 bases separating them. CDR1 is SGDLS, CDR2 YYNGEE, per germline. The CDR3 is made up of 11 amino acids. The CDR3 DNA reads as TGTGCCAGCAGCGTAGACGGCCCGCAGTATTTT. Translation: CASSVDGPQYF.

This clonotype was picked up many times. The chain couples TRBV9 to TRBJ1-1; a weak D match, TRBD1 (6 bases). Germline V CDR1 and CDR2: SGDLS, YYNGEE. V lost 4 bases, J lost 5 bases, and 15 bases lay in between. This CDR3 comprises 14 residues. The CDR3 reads CASSPVGGGTEAFF. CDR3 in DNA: TGTGCCAGCAGCCCCGTTGGGGGCGGAACTGAAGCTTTCTTT. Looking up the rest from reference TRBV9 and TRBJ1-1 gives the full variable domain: DSGVTQTPKHLITATGQRVTLRCSPRSGDLSVYWYQQSLDQGLQFLIQYYNGEERAKGNILERFSAQQFPDLHSELNLSSLELGDSALYFCASSPVGGGTEAFFGQGTRLTVV.

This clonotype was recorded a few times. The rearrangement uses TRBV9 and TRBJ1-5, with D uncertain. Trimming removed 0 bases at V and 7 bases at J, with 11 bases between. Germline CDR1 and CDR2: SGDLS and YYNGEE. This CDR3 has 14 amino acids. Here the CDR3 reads CASSVDAGRQPQHF. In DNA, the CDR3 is TGTGCCAGCAGCGTAGATGCAGGACGACAGCCCCAGCATTTT.

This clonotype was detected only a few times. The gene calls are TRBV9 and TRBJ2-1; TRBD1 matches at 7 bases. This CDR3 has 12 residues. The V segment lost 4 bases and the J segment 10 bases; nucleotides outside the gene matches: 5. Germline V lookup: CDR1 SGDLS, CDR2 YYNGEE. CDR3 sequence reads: CASSPHRGEQFF. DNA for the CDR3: TGTGCCAGCAGCCCGCACAGGGGCGAGCAGTTCTTC.

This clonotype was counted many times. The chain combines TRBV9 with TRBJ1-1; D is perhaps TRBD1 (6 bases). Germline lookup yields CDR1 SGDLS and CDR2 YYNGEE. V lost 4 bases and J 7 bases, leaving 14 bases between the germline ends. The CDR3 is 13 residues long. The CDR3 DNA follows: TGTGCCAGCAGCCCGGGGACACCCAATGAAGCTTTCTTT. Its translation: CASSPGTPNEAFF. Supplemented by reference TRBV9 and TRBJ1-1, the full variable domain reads DSGVTQTPKHLITATGQRVTLRCSPRSGDLSVYWYQQSLDQGLQFLIQYYNGEERAKGNILERFSAQQFPDLHSELNLSSLELGDSALYFCASSPGTPNEAFFGQGTRLTVV.

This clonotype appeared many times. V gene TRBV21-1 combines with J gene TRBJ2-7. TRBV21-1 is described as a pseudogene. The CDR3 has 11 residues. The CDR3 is CASSNNYEQYF. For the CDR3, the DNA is TGTGCCAGCAGCAATAATTACGAGCAGTACTTC.

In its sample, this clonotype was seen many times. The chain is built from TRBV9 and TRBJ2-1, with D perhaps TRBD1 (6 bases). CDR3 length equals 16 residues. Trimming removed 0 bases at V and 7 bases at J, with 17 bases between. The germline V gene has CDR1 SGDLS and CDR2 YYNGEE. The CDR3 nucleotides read TGTGCCAGCAGCGTAGGAGGGGGTTTGGGTCAGAATGAGCAGTTCTTC. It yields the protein CASSVGGGLGQNEQFF.

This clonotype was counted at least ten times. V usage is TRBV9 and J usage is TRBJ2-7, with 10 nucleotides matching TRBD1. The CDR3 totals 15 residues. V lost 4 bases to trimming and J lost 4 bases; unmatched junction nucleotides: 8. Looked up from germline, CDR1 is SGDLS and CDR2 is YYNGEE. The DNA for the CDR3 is TGTGCCAGCAGCAAAGCGGGACAGGGGTTGTACGAGCAGTACTTC. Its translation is CASSKAGQGLYEQYF.

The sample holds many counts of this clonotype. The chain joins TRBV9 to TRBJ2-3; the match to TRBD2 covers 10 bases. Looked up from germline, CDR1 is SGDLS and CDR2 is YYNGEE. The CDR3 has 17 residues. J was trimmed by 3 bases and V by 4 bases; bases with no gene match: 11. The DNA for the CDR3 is TGTGCCAGCAGCCTCACACAAGGGACTAGCGCGACAGATACGCAGTATTTT. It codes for CASSLTQGTSATDTQYF.

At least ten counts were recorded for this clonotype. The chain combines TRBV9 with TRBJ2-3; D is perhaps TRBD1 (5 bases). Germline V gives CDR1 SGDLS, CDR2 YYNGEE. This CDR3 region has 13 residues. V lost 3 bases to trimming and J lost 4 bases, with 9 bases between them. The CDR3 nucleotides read TGTGCCAGCAGCGCCCAGGGCGCAGATACGCAGTATTTT. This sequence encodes CASSAQGADTQYF. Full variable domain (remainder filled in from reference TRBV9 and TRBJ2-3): DSGVTQTPKHLITATGQRVTLRCSPRSGDLSVYWYQQSLDQGLQFLIQYYNGEERAKGNILERFSAQQFPDLHSELNLSSLELGDSALYFCASSAQGADTQYFGPGTRLTVL.

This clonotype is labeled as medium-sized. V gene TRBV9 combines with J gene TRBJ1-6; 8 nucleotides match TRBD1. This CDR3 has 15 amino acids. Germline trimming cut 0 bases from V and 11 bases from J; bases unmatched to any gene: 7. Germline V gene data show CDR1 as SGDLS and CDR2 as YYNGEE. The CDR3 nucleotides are TGTGCCAGCAGCGTAGACGCGCAGGGGGCGGCACCCCTCCACTTT. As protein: CASSVDAQGAAPLHF.

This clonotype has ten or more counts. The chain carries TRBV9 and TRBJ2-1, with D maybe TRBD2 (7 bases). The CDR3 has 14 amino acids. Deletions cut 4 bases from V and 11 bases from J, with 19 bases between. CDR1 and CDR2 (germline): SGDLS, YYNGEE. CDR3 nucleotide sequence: TGTGCCAGCAGCCCTAGCGGAGGGGGGTTTCAGCAGTTCTTC. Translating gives CASSPSGGGFQQFF.

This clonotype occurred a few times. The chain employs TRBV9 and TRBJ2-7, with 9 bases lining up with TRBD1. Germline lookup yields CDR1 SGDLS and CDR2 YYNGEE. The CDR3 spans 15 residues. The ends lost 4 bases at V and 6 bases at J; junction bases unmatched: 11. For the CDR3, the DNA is TGTGCCAGCAGCAAGTGGGACAGGGACGGCGTCGAGCAGTACTTC. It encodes CASSKWDRDGVEQYF.

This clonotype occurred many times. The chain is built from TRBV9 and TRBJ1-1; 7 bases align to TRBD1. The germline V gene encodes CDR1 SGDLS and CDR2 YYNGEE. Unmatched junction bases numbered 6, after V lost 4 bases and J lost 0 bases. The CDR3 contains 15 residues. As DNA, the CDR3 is TGTGCCAGCAGCCCACAGGGGACTATGAACACTGAAGCTTTCTTT. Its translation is CASSPQGTMNTEAFF.

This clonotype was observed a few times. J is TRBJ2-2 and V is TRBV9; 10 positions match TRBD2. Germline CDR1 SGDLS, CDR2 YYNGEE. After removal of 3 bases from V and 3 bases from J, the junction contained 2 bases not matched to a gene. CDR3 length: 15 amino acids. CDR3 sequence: CASSASGRYTGELFF. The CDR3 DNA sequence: TGTGCCAGCAGCGCTAGCGGGAGATACACCGGGGAGCTGTTTTTT.

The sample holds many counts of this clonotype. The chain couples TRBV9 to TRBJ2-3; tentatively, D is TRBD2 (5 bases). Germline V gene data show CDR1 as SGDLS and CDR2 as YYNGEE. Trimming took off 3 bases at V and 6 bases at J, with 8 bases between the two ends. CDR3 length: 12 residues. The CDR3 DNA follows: TGTGCCAGCAGCGCCCGCGGGGATACGCAGTATTTT. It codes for CASSARGDTQYF.

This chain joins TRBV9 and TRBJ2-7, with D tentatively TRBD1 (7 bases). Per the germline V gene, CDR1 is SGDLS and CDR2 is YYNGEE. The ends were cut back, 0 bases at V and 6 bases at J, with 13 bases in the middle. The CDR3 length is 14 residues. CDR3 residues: CASSVAAGGGEQYF. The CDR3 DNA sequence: TGTGCCAGCAGCGTAGCGGCAGGGGGAGGCGAGCAGTACTTC.

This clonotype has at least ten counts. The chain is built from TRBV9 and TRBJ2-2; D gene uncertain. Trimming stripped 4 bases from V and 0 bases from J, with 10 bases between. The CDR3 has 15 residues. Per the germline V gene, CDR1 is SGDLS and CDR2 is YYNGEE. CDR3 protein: CASSFGVANTGELFF. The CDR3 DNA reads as TGTGCCAGCAGCTTTGGCGTAGCGAACACCGGGGAGCTGTTTTTT.